One and the same sample provided the 16 T cell receptor beta chains below, sequenced in a study of glioma-infiltrating T cells after dendritic cell vaccination. Regarding time point: after dendritic cell vaccination, including at tumor progression/relapse. The table came from immunoSEQ multiplex PCR; TCRdb's copy has only in-frame clones and leaves some out. This repertoire shows over 80,000 clones, about 81% found once; its top ten account for roughly 2.1%. This sample comprised blood, obtained after dendritic cell vaccination. These receptors originate from a human donor with glioblastoma.

The chain combines TRBV7-8 with TRBJ2-3; 11 positions agree with TRBD2. This CDR3 is built from 15 residues. J lost 2 bases, V lost 4 bases, and 2 bases had no gene match. Germline values: CDR1 SGHVS, CDR2 FQNEAQ. The CDR3 DNA sequence: TGTGCCAGCAGCTATAGCGGGGGGGACACAGATACGCAGTATTTT. Amino acid sequence: CASSYSGGDTDTQYF.

This sequence joins TRBV11-3 and TRBJ2-1; D remains unclear. V lost 2 bases and J 8 bases, leaving 4 bases between the germline ends. In germline, CDR1 is SGHNT, CDR2 YENEEA. The CDR3 length is 11 residues. This CDR3 reads CASSLSHEQFF. The DNA of the CDR3 is TGTGCCAGCAGCTTAAGCCATGAGCAGTTCTTC. The entire variable domain, with the rest obtained from reference TRBV11-3 and TRBJ2-1, is as follows: EAGVVQSPRYKIIEKKQPVAFWCNPISGHNTLYWYLQNLGQGPELLIRYENEEAVDDSQLPKDRFSAERLKGVDSTLKIQPAELGDSAVYLCASSLSHEQFFGPGTRLTVL.

The chain is built from TRBV4-1 and TRBJ1-4; a possible D gene is TRBD1 (6 bases). This CDR3 comprises 16 residues. Trimming pared 4 bases from V and 0 bases from J, leaving 12 bases between. The germline gives CDR1 MGHRA, CDR2 YSYEKL. DNA of the CDR3: TGCGCCAGCAGCCTCACAGGGCTAGCAACTAATGAAAAACTGTTTTTT. Its protein is CASSLTGLATNEKLFF.

The chain is built from TRBV10-3 and TRBJ2-2, with 7 bases matching TRBD2. CDR1 is ENHRY, CDR2 SYGVKD, per germline. This CDR3 is built from 16 residues. V dropped 4 bases and J dropped 6; count of bases not matched to a gene: 11. The CDR3 protein is CAISGGRERNSGELFF. In DNA form, the CDR3 reads TGTGCCATCAGTGGAGGGCGGGAGCGGAATTCCGGGGAGCTGTTTTTT.

V is TRBV19 and J is TRBJ1-1; D uncertain. Germline CDR1 reads LNHDA; CDR2 reads SQIVND (reference sequence). The V end lost 11 bases, the J end lost 4 bases, and 17 bases lay between the germline ends. This CDR3 contains 13 residues. The CDR3 protein is CAAWGREGTEAFF. CDR3 coding DNA: TGTGCCGCATGGGGAAGGGAGGGCACTGAAGCTTTCTTT.

A single count supports this clone. DNA for the CDR3: TGTGCCAGTAGGGCTTTGGGCCAGAACTATGGCTACACCTTC. Translating it yields CASRALGQNYGYTF. The chain is built from TRBV19 and TRBJ1-2; D gene unclear. The ends were cut back, 6 bases at V and 2 bases at J, with 13 bases in the middle. CDR3 size: 14 residues. Germline-derived CDR1 and CDR2 are LNHDA and SQIVND (reference sequence).

This clone was picked up one time. The chain employs TRBV5-1 and TRBJ2-3; maybe TRBD2 (5 bases). Trimming shortened V by 6 bases and J by 2 bases, and 13 bases separated the two germline ends. CDR3 length: 14 amino acids. The germline V gene has CDR1 SGHRS and CDR2 YFSETQ. Here the CDR3 DNA reads TGCGCCAGCAACCTCAAAGCGGTCACAGATACGCAGTATTTT. Its protein is CASNLKAVTDTQYF.

J is TRBJ2-3 and V is TRBV19, with TRBD2 matching over 12 bases. The CDR3 is 15 residues long. V lost 7 bases and J lost 5; bases outside the gene matches: 7. CDR1 is LNHDA, CDR2 SQIVND, per germline (reference sequence). CDR3 loop: CASTRLAGVLDTQYF. CDR3 coding DNA: TGTGCCAGTACACGACTAGCGGGAGTCTTAGATACGCAGTATTTT.

This clone was seen many times. The genes are TRBV19 and TRBJ1-3, with D hard to call. Trimming shortened V by 9 bases and J by 0 bases, and 12 bases separated the two germline ends. The CDR3 contains 14 residues. Germline lookup yields CDR1 LNHDA and CDR2 SQIVND (reference sequence). CDR3 loop: CASSFQISGNTIYF. The CDR3 DNA follows: TGTGCCAGCAGTTTTCAGATCTCTGGAAACACCATATATTTT.

Regarding this clone: Other DNA variants within this sample encode the same CDR3. The V call is TRBV5-6, the J call TRBJ2-7; 7 bases fit TRBD1. Germline lookup yields CDR1 SGHDT and CDR2 YYEEEE. This CDR3 has 13 residues. Trimming at V came to 4 bases and at J to 1 base, leaving 2 bases not matched to a gene. The CDR3 nucleotides read TGTGCCAGCAGCCGGGGACAGTCCTACGAGCAGTACTTC. It yields the protein CASSRGQSYEQYF.

In its sample, this clone was seen once. V usage is TRBV5-4 and J usage is TRBJ2-3, with a tentative D call TRBD2 (6 bases). Trimming took 6 bases from V and 4 from J, leaving 12 bases between them. The CDR3 runs 13 residues. Germline lookup yields CDR1 SGHNT and CDR2 YYREEE (reference sequence). CDR3 protein: CASNLWGADTQYF. DNA for the CDR3: TGTGCCAGCAATCTTTGGGGGGCAGATACGCAGTATTTT.

The V and J genes are TRBV5-1 and TRBJ2-5, with 12 bases identical to TRBD2. Trimming at V came to 4 bases and at J to 2 bases, leaving 6 bases not matched to a gene. Germline V gives CDR1 SGHRS, CDR2 YFSETQ. The CDR3 covers 16 residues. CDR3 sequence reads: CASSRTSGDTQETQYF. CDR3 bases: TGCGCCAGCAGCAGGACTAGCGGGGACACTCAAGAGACCCAGTACTTC.

The rearrangement uses TRBV27 and TRBJ2-5; tentatively, D is TRBD1 (6 bases). V shed 5 bases and J shed 5 bases, with 15 bases lying between them. Germline V gene lookup returns CDR1 MNHEY and CDR2 SMNVEV (reference sequence). This CDR3 region has 14 residues. CDR3 loop: CASSPDRLGETQYF. The CDR3 DNA reads as TGTGCCAGCAGTCCAGACAGGCTTGGGGAGACCCAGTACTTC.

There are a few counts of this clone. This chain joins TRBV10-3 and TRBJ2-1; 9 bases fit TRBD2. The CDR3 runs to 13 residues. The ends lost 10 bases at V and 8 bases at J; junction bases unmatched: 9. Germline lookup yields CDR1 ENHRY and CDR2 SYGVKD. The CDR3 DNA is TGTGCCACGGGAGCGCGGGAGGGGGATGAGCAGTTCTTC. Its protein product is CATGAREGDEQFF.

The rearrangement links TRBV15 to TRBJ1-1, with D hard to call. V was cut by 5 bases and J by 5 bases, with 24 bases left in between. Per germline, CDR1 LNHNV and CDR2 YYDKDF (reference sequence). CDR3 size: 17 residues. The CDR3 reads CATSGNLWEDRNTEAFF. The DNA for the CDR3 is TGTGCCACCAGCGGAAACCTATGGGAGGACCGGAATACTGAAGCTTTCTTT.

V and J are TRBV5-1 and TRBJ1-5, with D possibly being TRBD1 (6 bases). The CDR3 has 14 residues. V lost 0 bases to trimming and J lost 4 bases, with 8 bases between them. Germline V gene lookup returns CDR1 SGHRS and CDR2 YFSETQ. CDR3 coding DNA: TGCGCCAGCAGCTTGGATCAGGGGAATCAGCCCCAGCATTTT. Protein product: CASSLDQGNQPQHF. The complete variable domain, with remaining parts taken from reference TRBV5-1 and TRBJ1-5, reads KAGVTQTPRYLIKTRGQQVTLSCSPISGHRSVSWYQQTPGQGLQFLFEYFSETQRNKGNFPGRFSGRQFSNSRSEMNVSTLELGDSALYLCASSLDQGNQPQHFGDGTRLSIL.